This TCR beta chain was captured in a study of shared clonotypes between healthy human individuals. Subsets obtained from CD4+ cells comprised CD45RA+ naive and CD45RA-negative memory cells. The CDR3 adds up to 15 amino acids, both ends counted. Germline CDR1 reads SSHAT; CDR2 reads FNYEAQ (reference sequence). Only in-frame clones appear in the TCRdb table, and some are missing; sequencing was by immunoSEQ multiplex PCR. The data contain hundreds of thousands of clones, 74% of them singletons. As to this clone: The DNA is left out, because the CDR3 cannot be placed on it with certainty; the CDR3 is given as TCRdb lists it.

Specimen: memory CD4+ T cells sorted from blood. Subset meaning: CD45RA-negative fraction. The receptor was isolated from a man aged 30 to 45 in good health. V is TRBV7-7 and J is TRBJ2-1; the DNA was not compared with TRBD1, the D call given in the table. CDR3 sequence: CASSFGPGEYNEQFF.